This T cell receptor beta chain was sequenced for a study of vaccination effects on CD4 cells after COVID-19. The method was immunoSEQ multiplex PCR; TCRdb's version includes in-frame clones alone and lacks a portion of them. Seen here are 65,000 to 75,000 clones, around 69% observed once, and the top ten hold approximately 1.5%. Germline V lookup: CDR1 LNHDA, CDR2 SQIVND (reference sequence). V was pared by 6 bases and J by 9 bases, with 10 bases of the junction left unmatched. CDR3 length: 15 amino acids. Using viral peptide pools, the ViraFEST assay grew out antigen-specific CD4+ T cells prior to sequencing. Cells that had been cultured for 9 to 10 days were the source of isolated CD4+ T cells. Participants were vaccinated with two doses of either the BNT162b2 or mRNA-1273 vaccine. Vaccinated participants had no history of SARS-CoV-2 infection and tested negative for nucleocapsid antibodies. As regards this clone: The antigen remains undetermined.

V usage is TRBV19 and J usage is TRBJ2-1; 11 bases map to TRBD1. Sequences were derived from CD4+ T cells from PBMCs cultured with HCoV-229E spike peptides, sampled after COVID-19 vaccination. The clonotype originates from a human donor who received a COVID-19 vaccine. CDR3 residues: CASRVSGQGASEQFF. CDR3 nucleotides: TGTGCCAGTAGGGTCTCCGGACAGGGGGCTAGTGAGCAGTTCTTC.